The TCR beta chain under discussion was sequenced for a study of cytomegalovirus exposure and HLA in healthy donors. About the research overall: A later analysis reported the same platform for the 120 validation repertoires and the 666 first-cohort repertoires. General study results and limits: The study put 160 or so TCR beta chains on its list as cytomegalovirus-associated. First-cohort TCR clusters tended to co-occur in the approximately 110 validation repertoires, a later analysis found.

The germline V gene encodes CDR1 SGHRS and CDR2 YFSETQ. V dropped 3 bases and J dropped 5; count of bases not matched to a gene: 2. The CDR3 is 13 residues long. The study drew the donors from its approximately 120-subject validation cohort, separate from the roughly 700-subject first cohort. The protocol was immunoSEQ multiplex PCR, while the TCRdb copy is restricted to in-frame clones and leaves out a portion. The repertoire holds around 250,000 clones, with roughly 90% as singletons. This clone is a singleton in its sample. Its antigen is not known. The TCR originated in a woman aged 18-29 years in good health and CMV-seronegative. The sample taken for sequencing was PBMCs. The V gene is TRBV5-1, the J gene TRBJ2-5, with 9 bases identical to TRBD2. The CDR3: CASSSTSGETQYF. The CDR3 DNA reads TGCGCCAGCAGCTCGACTAGCGGCGAGACCCAGTACTTC.